The 8 T cell receptor beta chains below were found in one sample sequenced in a study of T cell repertoires in cytomegalovirus infection. TCRdb independently ran MiXCR on the reads; one entry per CDR3 protein. The repertoire holds about 310,000 distinct CDR3 sequences, with roughly 17% as singletons. Input material: PBMCs. These receptors all come from a human donor in good health (CMV status not recorded). Some clones in this sample may be carry-over from other donors' samples.

This clonotype was detected only a few times. V and J are TRBV10-3 and TRBJ2-3, with D perhaps TRBD1 or TRBD2 (6 bases each). Trimming cost V 10 bases and J 1 base, with 9 bases left between them. The CDR3 extends over 12 amino acids. The V gene's germline CDR1 is ENHRY and CDR2 SYGVKD. The DNA of the CDR3 is TGTGCCACGGGGGCCCGCACAGATACGCAGTATTTT. It yields the protein CATGARTDTQYF.

This clonotype was detected only a few times. J is TRBJ1-4 and V is TRBV28; perhaps TRBD1 as D (5 bases). V was cut by 5 bases and J by 8 bases, with 21 bases left in between. In germline, CDR1 is MDHEN, CDR2 SYDVKM. The CDR3 sequence is 16 residues long. The CDR3 nucleotides read TGTGCCAGCAGTCCCAGGGACCTCCGGGACCGGGAAAAACTGTTTTTT. Translated: CASSPRDLRDREKLFF.

The gene calls are TRBV19 and TRBJ2-1; D call uncertain. Germline lookup yields CDR1 LNHDA and CDR2 SQIVND (reference sequence). The CDR3 has 14 residues. V was clipped by 9 bases and J by 6 bases, with 18 bases between them. CDR3 coding DNA: TGTGCCAGCTCTTGGCCCGAAAGTCCCAATGAGCAGTTCTTC. Translated: CASSWPESPNEQFF.

V and J are TRBV18 and TRBJ1-5; D is perhaps TRBD1 (5 bases). Trimming left V 3 bases short and J 3 bases short, with 15 bases between. This CDR3 is 16 amino acids long. Germline lookup yields CDR1 KGHSH and CDR2 LQKENI. CDR3 amino acids: CASSPMGPTLNQPQHF. The CDR3 DNA follows: TGTGCCAGCTCACCTATGGGACCGACCCTCAATCAGCCCCAGCATTTT. The full variable domain, with the rest looked up from reference TRBV18 and TRBJ1-5, is NAGVMQNPRHLVRRRGQEARLRCSPMKGHSHVYWYRQLPEEGLKFMVYLQKENIIDESGMPKERFSAEFPKEGPSILRIQQVVRGDSAAYFCASSPMGPTLNQPQHFGDGTRLSIL.

The chain combines TRBV2 with TRBJ1-1; 7 bases match TRBD1. Germline CDR1 is SNHLY and CDR2 is FYNNEI. V was pared by 8 bases and J by 1 base, with 7 bases of the junction left unmatched. CDR3 length: 14 residues. The CDR3 loop reads CASEGGGENTEAFF. The CDR3 DNA reads TGTGCCAGCGAGGGAGGGGGCGAGAACACTGAAGCTTTCTTT.

This clonotype was observed a handful of times. The chain carries TRBV12-3 or TRBV12-4 and TRBJ1-1; TRBD1 might be the D (5 bases). The V end lost 5 bases, the J end lost 1 base, and 8 bases lay between the germline ends. The CDR3 runs 13 residues. Written as DNA, the CDR3 is TGTGCCAGCAGTACACAGGAGAACACTGAAGCTTTCTTT. Translated, it gives CASSTQENTEAFF.

The V call is TRBV27, the J call TRBJ1-6; D uncertain. The CDR3 totals 14 residues. The V gene lost 6 bases and the J gene lost 6 bases, with 12 bases spanning the gap. Germline V CDR1 and CDR2: MNHEY, SMNVEV (reference sequence). CDR3 sequence: CASRKTVGNSPLHF. DNA of the CDR3: TGTGCCAGCAGAAAAACAGTGGGTAATTCACCCCTCCACTTT.

J is TRBJ1-1 and V is TRBV10-3; no clear D gene. V dropped 3 bases and J dropped 6 bases, with 11 bases sitting between them. The CDR3 runs 13 residues. Germline V gene lookup returns CDR1 ENHRY and CDR2 SYGVKD. CDR3 region: CAISDVPRAEAFF. The CDR3, as DNA: TGTGCCATCAGTGATGTGCCCCGAGCTGAAGCTTTCTTT.